These 14 T cell receptor beta chains came from one sample sequenced in a study of T cells in Graves' hyperthyroidism and ophthalmopathy. There were TCR beta CDR3 regions amplified from RNA transcripts. An initial round of RT-PCR targeting the TCR CDR3 relied on the HTBI primer set. TCRdb re-analysed the multiplex PCR reads in MiXCR, keeping a single row per CDR3 protein. The sample contains 300,000 to 450,000 distinct CDR3 sequences, roughly 14% of which appear only once. What was sequenced was blood. These receptors came from a woman aged 25 to 39 with Graves' ophthalmopathy.

Here the CDR3 reads CSIFLVRGGLKIWRPNEQFF. The CDR3 coding sequence is TGCAGTATCTTCCTGGTACGGGGGGGCCTGAAAATATGGCGGCCCAATGAGCAGTTCTTC. The chain employs TRBV20-1 and TRBJ2-1; TRBD2 matches at 8 bases. Germline V gives CDR1 DFQATT, CDR2 SNEGSKA (reference sequence). V shed 8 bases, J shed 6 bases, and the junction held 30 bases outside the gene matches. The CDR3 length is 20 residues.

This sequence joins TRBV27 and TRBJ1-3, with D possibly being TRBD1 (5 bases). The length of the CDR3 is 14 residues. CDR1 is MNHEY, CDR2 SMNVEV, per germline (reference sequence). V gave up 5 bases and J gave up 4 bases, with 12 bases separating them. In DNA, the CDR3 is TGTGCCAGCAGTACCGCCAGGGAGGGAAACACCATATATTTT. Amino acids: CASSTAREGNTIYF.

About this clonotype itself: One junction end disagrees with the germline gene, perhaps due to a read error. The chain employs TRBV7-3 and TRBJ2-1, with 9 bases lining up with TRBD2. The CDR3 has 15 amino acids. CDR1 SGHTA and CDR2 FQGTGA come from the germline V gene. The CDR3 here is CASSLWSGGWNEQCF. The CDR3 DNA sequence: TGTGCCAGCAGCTTGTGGAGCGGGGGGTGGAATGAGCAGTGCTTC.

Note on this clonotype: This sequence may be a read error, since a much larger clone differs from it by one base. This rearrangement joins TRBV10-1 to TRBJ2-2; D ambiguous. This CDR3 region has 16 residues. V was trimmed by 0 bases and J by 6 bases, leaving 14 bases between them. CDR1 is WNHNN and CDR2 is SYGVQD in the germline V gene (reference sequence). The DNA of the CDR3 is TGCGCCAGCAGTGAGTCGACTCCCGTGGGCGCCGGGGAGCTGTTTTTT. Its translation is CASSESTPVGAGELFF.

Many counts were recorded for this clonotype. The chain links TRBV18 to TRBJ2-1, with D possibly being TRBD1 (6 bases). This CDR3 region has 14 residues. CDR1 is KGHSH and CDR2 is LQKENI in the germline V gene. Trimming shortened V by 2 bases and J by 10 bases, and 15 bases separated the two germline ends. The CDR3 spells CASSPVDRSDEQFF. CDR3 nucleotides: TGTGCCAGCTCACCAGTCGACAGGTCTGACGAGCAGTTCTTC. Combining the CDR3 with reference TRBV18 and TRBJ2-1 gives the whole variable domain NAGVMQNPRHLVRRRGQEARLRCSPMKGHSHVYWYRQLPEEGLKFMVYLQKENIIDESGMPKERFSAEFPKEGPSILRIQQVVRGDSAAYFCASSPVDRSDEQFFGPGTRLTVL.

This clonotype was recorded many times. The chain couples TRBV7-9 to TRBJ2-1; 9 positions match TRBD2. J lost 5 bases, V lost 1 base, and 6 bases had no gene match. The CDR3 runs 16 residues. Germline V gives CDR1 SEHNR, CDR2 FQNEAQ (reference sequence). The CDR3 coding sequence is TGTGCCAGCAGCTTAGATGCTAGCGGGGTCGACAATGAGCAGTTCTTC. As protein: CASSLDASGVDNEQFF.

Remarks on this clonotype: A much larger clone differs by one base, so this may be a read error. The rearrangement links TRBV6-2 or TRBV6-3 to TRBJ2-5; D call uncertain. The length of the CDR3 is 14 residues. CDR1 is MNHEY, CDR2 SVGEGT, per germline. Between the trimmed V and J ends, which lost 2 bases and 1 base, there was a span of 8 bases. CDR3 DNA: TGTGCCAGCAGTTACGGCCATCGCCAAGAGACCCAGTACTTC. Protein product: CASSYGHRQETQYF.

This clonotype has ten or more counts. This sequence joins TRBV7-8 and TRBJ1-1; 8 bases are a match to TRBD1. V lost 10 bases to trimming and J lost 1 base; unmatched junction nucleotides: 14. CDR1 is SGHVS and CDR2 is FQNEAQ in the germline V gene. The CDR3 totals 16 residues. The CDR3 DNA sequence: TGTGCCACCGCACATTCCGTCGGACAGGGGAACACTGAAGCTTTCTTT. As protein: CATAHSVGQGNTEAFF.

The chain couples TRBV9 to TRBJ2-2; D not resolved. This CDR3 comprises 15 residues. V lost 3 bases, J lost 2 bases, and 11 bases lay in between. Per the germline V gene, CDR1 is SGDLS and CDR2 is YYNGEE. The CDR3 sequence: CASSGTAANTGELFF. The CDR3, as DNA: TGTGCCAGCAGCGGCACGGCCGCCAACACCGGGGAGCTGTTTTTT.

This clonotype came up many times. This rearrangement joins TRBV6-1 to TRBJ2-7, with D tentatively TRBD1 (5 bases). CDR1 is MNHNS and CDR2 is SASEGT in the germline V gene. This CDR3 is 14 amino acids long. Trimming took off 0 bases at V and 4 bases at J, with 10 bases between the two ends. For the CDR3, the DNA is TGTGCCAGCAGTGAAGCGCAGGGATGGTACGAGCAGTACTTC. It specifies CASSEAQGWYEQYF.

This clonotype was seen more than once but under ten times. The gene calls are TRBV9 and TRBJ2-3; D is unresolved. CDR3 length: 16 amino acids. CDR1 SGDLS and CDR2 YYNGEE come from the germline V gene. V was pared by 5 bases and J by 3 bases, with 19 bases between. The DNA of the CDR3 is TGTGCCAGCAGTCGTGGAGCAGCCCAAGGGACAGATACGCAGTATTTT. This encodes CASSRGAAQGTDTQYF.

This clonotype came up many times. The rearrangement links TRBV12-3 or TRBV12-4 to TRBJ2-1; TRBD2 matches at 7 bases. J lost 0 bases, V lost 6 bases, and 5 bases had no gene match. The CDR3 loop spans 15 amino acids. The CDR3 bases are TGTGCCAGCAGCTCGAGCGGGGTCTCCTACAATGAGCAGTTCTTC. It translates to CASSSSGVSYNEQFF.

The table lists this clonotype with many counts. The chain combines TRBV7-9 with TRBJ1-2; D is unresolved. There are 12 residues in the CDR3. The germline V gene has CDR1 SEHNR and CDR2 FQNEAQ (reference sequence). V was cut by 1 base and J by 8 bases, with 8 bases left in between. The CDR3, as DNA: TGTGCCAGCAGCTTAGGAGGGAGAGGCTACACCTTC. Amino acids: CASSLGGRGYTF.

This clonotype was counted ten times or more. The chain employs TRBV5-1 and TRBJ2-7; D is unclear. This CDR3 contains 14 residues. The V end was cut by 3 bases, the J end by 3 bases, with 13 bases between. Germline loops: CDR1 SGHRS, CDR2 YFSETQ. The CDR3 DNA sequence: TGCGCCAGCAGCTGGACGGGTCGAGGCTACGAGCAGTACTTC. This translates into CASSWTGRGYEQYF.